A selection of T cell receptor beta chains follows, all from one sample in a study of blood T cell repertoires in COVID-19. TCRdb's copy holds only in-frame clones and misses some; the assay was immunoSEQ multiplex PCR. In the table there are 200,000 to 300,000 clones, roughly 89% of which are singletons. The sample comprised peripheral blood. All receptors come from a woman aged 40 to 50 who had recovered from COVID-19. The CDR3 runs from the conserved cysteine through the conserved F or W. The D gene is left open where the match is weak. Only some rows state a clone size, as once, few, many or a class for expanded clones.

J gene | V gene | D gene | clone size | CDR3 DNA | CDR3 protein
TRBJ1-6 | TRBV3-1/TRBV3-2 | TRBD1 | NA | TGTGCCAGCGAGGACAGGGCATCTAGGTCACCCCTCCACTTT | CASEDRASRSPLHF
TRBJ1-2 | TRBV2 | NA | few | TGTGCCAGCAGTGAACAGGGGTCCTATGGCTACACCTTC | CASSEQGSYGYTF
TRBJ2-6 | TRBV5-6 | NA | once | TGTGCCAGCAGCTTGGGTAGCTCTGGGGCCAACGTCCTGACTTTC | CASSLGSSGANVLTF
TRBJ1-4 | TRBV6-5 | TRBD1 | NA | TGTGCCAGCAGTTACGGTTTGGGACAGGGGCATGAAAAACTGTTTTTT | CASSYGLGQGHEKLFF
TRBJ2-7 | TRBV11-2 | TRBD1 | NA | TGTGCCAGCAGCGTCGGGACAGGGGCTTACGAGCAGTACTTC | CASSVGTGAYEQYF
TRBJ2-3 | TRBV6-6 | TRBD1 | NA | TGTGCCAGCAGCCGACAGGGGGGCACAGATACGCAGTATTTT | CASSRQGGTDTQYF
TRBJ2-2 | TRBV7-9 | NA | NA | TGTGCCAGCGCCCAGGGGAGCCTAAACACCGGGGAGCTGTTTTTT | CASAQGSLNTGELFF
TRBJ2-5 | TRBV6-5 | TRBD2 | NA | TGTGCCAGCAGGCCGGGACTAAGGGAGACCCAGTACTTC | CASRPGLRETQYF
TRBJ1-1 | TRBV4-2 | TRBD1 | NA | TGTGCCAGCAGCCCCGGAGGGGGCGCTCTCACTGAAGCTTTCTTT | CASSPGGGALTEAFF
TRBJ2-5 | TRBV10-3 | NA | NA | TGTGCCATCAGTGAGTCCCTCGGACAAGTTGGAAGCAGCGAGACCCAGTACTTC | CAISESLGQVGSSETQYF
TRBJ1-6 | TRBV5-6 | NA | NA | TGTGCCAGCAGCTTGTTACAGCTAAATTCACCCCTCCACTTT | CASSLLQLNSPLHF
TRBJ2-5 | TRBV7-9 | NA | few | TGTGCCAGCAGCTTATCGGAGACCCAGTACTTC | CASSLSETQYF
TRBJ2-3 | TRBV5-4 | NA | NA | TGTGCCAGCAGCCTAGATCGCACAGATACGCAGTATTTT | CASSLDRTDTQYF
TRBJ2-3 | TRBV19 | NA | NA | TGTGCCAGTAGTATCCAGTTGAGCACAGATACGCAGTATTTT | CASSIQLSTDTQYF
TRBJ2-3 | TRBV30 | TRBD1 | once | TGTGCCTGGACGCCATACAGGGGGCGAGTCACAGATACGCAGTATTTT | CAWTPYRGRVTDTQYF
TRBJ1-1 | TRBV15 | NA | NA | TGTGCCACCAGCAGAGTGGAGGCGAACACTGAAGCTTTCTTT | CATSRVEANTEAFF
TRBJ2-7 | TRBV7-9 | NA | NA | TGTGCCAGCAGCTTAGACGCGGGGGAGCAGTACTTC | CASSLDAGEQYF
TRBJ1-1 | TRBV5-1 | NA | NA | TGCGCCAGCAGCTTGGGTCAGGAGAACACTGAAGCTTTCTTT | CASSLGQENTEAFF
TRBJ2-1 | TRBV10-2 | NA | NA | TGCGCCAGTGCGGTGACCTCCTACAATGAGCAGTTCTTC | CASAVTSYNEQFF
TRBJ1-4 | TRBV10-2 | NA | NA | TGCGCCAGCACCGAAAAGTCTGCGGGAGCTAATGAAAAACTGTTTTTT | CASTEKSAGANEKLFF
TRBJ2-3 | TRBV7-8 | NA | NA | TGTGCCAGCAGCTCCAGGGAATACACAGATACGCAGTATTTT | CASSSREYTDTQYF
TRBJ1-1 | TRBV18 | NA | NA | TGTGCCAGCCGATTAGGTCGGGGCCGGGAGACTGAAGCTTTCTTT | CASRLGRGRETEAFF
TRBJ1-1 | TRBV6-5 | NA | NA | TGTGCCAGCAGTAGTCGGGGGGGTAACACTGAAGCTTTCTTT | CASSSRGGNTEAFF
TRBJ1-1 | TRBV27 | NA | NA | TGTGCCAGCAGTTTTACAAAGAACACTGAAGCTTTCTTT | CASSFTKNTEAFF
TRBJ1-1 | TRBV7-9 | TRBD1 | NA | TGTGCCAGCAGCCGACAGGGAGAAAACACTGAAGCTTTCTTT | CASSRQGENTEAFF
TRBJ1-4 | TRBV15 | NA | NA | TGTGCCACCAGCGAGGGGGGAGGGGAAAAACTGTTTTTT | CATSEGGGEKLFF